This TCR beta chain was observed in a study of beta chain features in type 1 diabetes. The trim removed 0 bases at V and 4 bases at J, leaving 4 bases unmatched. Per germline, CDR1 SGHDN and CDR2 FVKESK. The CDR3 totals 15 residues. TCRB transcripts that were expressed got sequenced, as all of the isolated RNA had been reverse transcribed. The method was immunoSEQ multiplex PCR; TCRdb's version includes in-frame clones alone and lacks a portion of them. The sample holds approximately 120,000 clones; about 18% are singletons and the top ten take around 2.7%. This clone was recorded many times. The antigen is undetermined. It was one heparinised blood draw, averaging about 0.12 L, that each donor gave. Staining for CD45RO/CCR7/CD25/CD127/CD95/CD27 allowed sorting of CD4+ naive, central memory, regulatory and stem cell-like memory cells. Study results and caveats: Across all four CD4+ subsets, people with type 1 diabetes showed modestly shorter TCRB CDR3s.

The TCR was taken from a man in his late teens or twenties with type 1 diabetes. The J gene is TRBJ2-7, the V gene TRBV14; 9 positions match TRBD2. The sample comprised central memory CD4+ T cells from blood. The CDR3 protein is CASSQDPSGMYEQYF. The CDR3 bases are TGTGCCAGCAGCCAAGATCCTAGCGGGATGTACGAGCAGTACTTC.